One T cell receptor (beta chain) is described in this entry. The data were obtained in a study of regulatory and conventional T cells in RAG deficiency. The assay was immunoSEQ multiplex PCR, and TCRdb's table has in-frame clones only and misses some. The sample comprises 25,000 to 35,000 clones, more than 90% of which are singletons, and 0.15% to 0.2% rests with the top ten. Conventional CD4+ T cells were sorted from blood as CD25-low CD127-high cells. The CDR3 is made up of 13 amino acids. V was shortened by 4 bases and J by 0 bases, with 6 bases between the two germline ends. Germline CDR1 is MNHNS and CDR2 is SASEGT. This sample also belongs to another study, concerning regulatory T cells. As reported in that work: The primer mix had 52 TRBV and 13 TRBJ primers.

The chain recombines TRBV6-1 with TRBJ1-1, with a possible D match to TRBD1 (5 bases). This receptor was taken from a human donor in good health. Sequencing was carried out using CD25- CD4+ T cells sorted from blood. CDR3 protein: CASSGQMNTEAFF. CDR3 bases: TGTGCCAGCAGTGGACAGATGAACACTGAAGCTTTCTTT.